A single sample is the source of the 16 T cell receptor beta chains below, sequenced in a study of cytomegalovirus exposure and HLA in healthy donors. Vbeta (60) and Jbeta (13) primers were used in the PCR. Sequencing was performed with immunoSEQ multiplex PCR; in TCRdb, only in-frame clones are kept and a portion is missing. Among 130,000 to 150,000 clones listed, roughly 80% were seen once. Material: PBMCs. The source is a woman in her 40s in good health and CMV-seropositive.

The CDR3, as DNA: TGTGCCAGCTCACCAGGCTTCGAAACAGATACGCAGTATTTT. Protein sequence: CASSPGFETDTQYF. J is TRBJ2-3 and V is TRBV18; D unclear. The CDR3 is made up of 14 amino acids. The V end was cut by 2 bases, the J end by 3 bases, with 9 bases between. The germline CDR1 and CDR2 sequences are KGHSH and LQKENI.

The V and J genes are TRBV6-1 and TRBJ2-3; 13 bases are shared with TRBD2. The CDR3 consists of 16 residues. V was pared by 6 bases and J by 4 bases, with 7 bases of the junction left unmatched. Germline CDR1 is MNHNS and CDR2 is SASEGT. DNA for the CDR3: TGTGCCAGCAGGGAAACACTAGCGGGGGGGCCAGATACGCAGTATTTT. Translation gives CASRETLAGGPDTQYF.

The V call is TRBV28, the J call TRBJ2-5; weak D call: TRBD2 (5 bases). The CDR3 is made up of 14 amino acids. Trimming pared 2 bases from V and 9 bases from J, leaving 16 bases between. Per germline, CDR1 MDHEN and CDR2 SYDVKM. CDR3 in DNA: TGTGCCAGCAGTTTAACCCTCAGAGGGCGCCCCCAGTACTTC. Its translation is CASSLTLRGRPQYF.

Of note for this clone: One junction end does not reproduce the germline sequence, and a read error may be involved. The rearrangement links TRBV7-9 to TRBJ1-5; TRBD1 matches 8 bases. Per the germline V gene, CDR1 is SEHNR and CDR2 is FQNEAQ (reference sequence). The CDR3 totals 18 residues. DNA of the CDR3: TGTTCCAGCAGCCGCTTCGAGGGACAGGCTAATAGCAATCAGCCCCAGCATTTT. Residues: CSSSRFEGQANSNQPQHF.

V usage is TRBV5-1 and J usage is TRBJ2-5; no firm D call. Looked up from germline, CDR1 is SGHRS and CDR2 is YFSETQ. This CDR3 comprises 13 residues. The V and J ends lost 5 bases and 2 bases respectively, with 10 bases between them. The CDR3, as DNA: TGCGCCAGCAGAGCTGCGCAACAAGAGACCCAGTACTTC. Amino acid sequence: CASRAAQQETQYF.

The chain recombines TRBV15 with TRBJ1-2, with 7 nucleotides matching TRBD1. The ends lost 1 base at V and 2 bases at J; junction bases unmatched: 4. Germline-derived CDR1 and CDR2 are LNHNV and YYDKDF (reference sequence). There are 15 residues in the CDR3. Here the CDR3 reads CATSRAGTANYGYTF. The DNA of the CDR3 is TGTGCCACCAGCAGAGCCGGGACAGCCAACTATGGCTACACCTTC.

The chain carries TRBV5-1 and TRBJ2-7, with 12 bases identical to TRBD2. CDR1 and CDR2 from the germline V gene are SGHRS and YFSETQ. J gave up 5 bases and V 4 bases, and 10 bases lay outside the gene matches. The CDR3 runs 16 residues. The CDR3 region has the DNA TGCGCCAGCAGCCTGAAACTAGCGGGGGGCCTCCACGAGCAGTACTTC. Its protein is CASSLKLAGGLHEQYF. The full variable domain, rest sourced from reference TRBV5-1 and TRBJ2-7, is KAGVTQTPRYLIKTRGQQVTLSCSPISGHRSVSWYQQTPGQGLQFLFEYFSETQRNKGNFPGRFSGRQFSNSRSEMNVSTLELGDSALYLCASSLKLAGGLHEQYFGPGTRLTVT.

The CDR3 region is CASSPPPRKYEQYF. CDR3 sequence (DNA): TGTGCCAGCAGCCCCCCTCCGCGGAAGTACGAGCAGTACTTC. The chain couples TRBV7-2 to TRBJ2-7; D gene uncertain. Trimming removed 5 bases from V and 4 bases from J, with 15 bases in between. The V gene's germline CDR1 is SGHTA and CDR2 FQGNSA. The CDR3 extends over 14 amino acids. The full variable domain, rest sourced from reference TRBV7-2 and TRBJ2-7, is GAGVSQSPSNKVTEKGKDVELRCDPISGHTALYWYRQSLGQGLEFLIYFQGNSAPDKSGLPSDRFSAERTGGSVSTLTIQRTQQEDSAVYLCASSPPPRKYEQYFGPGTRLTVT.

In DNA form, the CDR3 reads TGTGCCAGCGCTAGCGGGAGCTCCTACAATGAGCAGTTCTTC. Amino acids: CASASGSSYNEQFF. The chain links TRBV27 to TRBJ2-1; TRBD2 matches at 10 bases. In germline, CDR1 is MNHEY, CDR2 SMNVEV (reference sequence). The trim removed 8 bases at V and 0 bases at J, leaving 1 base unmatched. This CDR3 comprises 14 residues.

This chain links TRBV27 with TRBJ2-5; 8 bases match TRBD2. The CDR3 loop spans 17 amino acids. Trimming took 0 bases from V and 1 from J; bases not matched to a gene: 7. Germline loops: CDR1 MNHEY, CDR2 SMNVEV (reference sequence). CDR3 sequence: CASSLSGLALPQETQYF. The CDR3 DNA sequence: TGTGCCAGCAGTTTATCCGGACTAGCCCTCCCCCAAGAGACCCAGTACTTC.

The V call is TRBV5-6, the J call TRBJ1-5; unclear D gene. This CDR3 is 14 amino acids long. CDR1 and CDR2 (germline): SGHDT, YYEEEE. Trimming removed 4 bases from V and 4 bases from J, with 12 bases in between. CDR3 protein: CASSREHGNQPQHF. DNA for the CDR3: TGTGCCAGCAGCCGCGAACACGGGAATCAGCCCCAGCATTTT.

The chain links TRBV2 to TRBJ2-7; 9 bases map to TRBD1. Germline loops: CDR1 SNHLY, CDR2 FYNNEI. The CDR3 totals 15 residues. V shed 10 bases and J 1 base; nucleotides not matched to a gene: 11. Here the CDR3 reads CATRRSGQGSYEQYF. The CDR3 DNA reads as TGTGCCACCCGCCGGTCGGGACAGGGATCCTACGAGCAGTACTTC. The variable domain in full, completed from reference TRBV2 and TRBJ2-7, reads EPEVTQTPSHQVTQMGQEVILRCVPISNHLYFYWYRQILGQKVEFLVSFYNNEISEKSEIFDDQFSVERPDGSNFTLKIRSTKLEDSAMYFCATRRSGQGSYEQYFGPGTRLTVT.

This chain joins TRBV18 and TRBJ2-5, with a weak D call TRBD2 (6 bases). Germline CDR1 and CDR2: KGHSH and LQKENI. CDR3 length equals 14 residues. V was shortened by 6 bases and J by 1 base, with 12 bases between the two germline ends. The CDR3 spells CASSLRGLQETQYF. DNA for the CDR3: TGTGCCAGCTCTTTACGGGGACTCCAAGAGACCCAGTACTTC.

The genes are TRBV7-9 and TRBJ2-1, with 7 nucleotides matching TRBD2. The ends lost 4 bases at V and 3 bases at J; junction bases unmatched: 9. From germline, CDR1 is SEHNR and CDR2 FQNEAQ (reference sequence). This CDR3 comprises 16 residues. CDR3 in DNA: TGTGCCAGCAGCTCAAGACTAAAGCGGGACTACAATGAGCAGTTCTTC. Translating it yields CASSSRLKRDYNEQFF.

The V gene is TRBV9, the J gene TRBJ2-7; 15 positions match TRBD2. The trim removed 3 bases at V and 9 bases at J, leaving 7 bases unmatched. The germline CDR1 and CDR2 sequences are SGDLS and YYNGEE. The CDR3 is 15 residues long. The CDR3 here is CASSGEGLAGGLQYF. The CDR3 bases are TGTGCCAGCAGCGGAGAGGGACTAGCGGGAGGCTTGCAGTACTTC.

The chain is built from TRBV6-5 and TRBJ2-7; D may be TRBD1 (6 bases). The CDR3 spans 13 residues. V was shortened by 7 bases and J by 2 bases, with 12 bases between the two germline ends. Per the germline V gene, CDR1 is MNHEY and CDR2 is SVGAGI. This CDR3 is CASTQTGTYEQYF. DNA for the CDR3: TGTGCCAGCACGCAGACAGGCACCTACGAGCAGTACTTC.